This TCR beta chain was observed in a study of shared clonotypes between healthy human individuals. Per germline, CDR1 SGHTA and CDR2 FQGTGA. The V end lost 5 bases, the J end lost 0 bases, and 17 bases lay between the germline ends. The CDR3 totals 17 residues. Running of the assay took place at deep level. Per the study methods: For the immunoSEQ data, sequences were junction-only without quality scores, so filtering differed. TCRdb keeps only in-frame clones here, not all; method: immunoSEQ multiplex PCR. The D gene and trimming were derived from the DNA, and the V and J assignments and clone size from that table. The sample contains approximately 1,500,000 clones, 98% of which appear only once. Every one of the donors was a Caucasian adult that lived in Nashville, Tennessee. Splitting the CD4+ cells yielded a CD45RA+ naive subset and a CD45RA-negative memory subset.

The chain recombines TRBV7-3 with TRBJ2-1; D uncertain. Sequences were obtained from naive CD4+ T cells sorted from blood. The subset here: CD45RA+ positively selected. The TCR sequence derives from a young man in good health. The CDR3 DNA reads as TGTGCCAGCAGCCCCCAACCCCGTGGTGTCTCCTACAATGAGCAGTTCTTC. Amino acid sequence: CASSPQPRGVSYNEQFF.